This T cell receptor (beta chain) was identified in a study of cytomegalovirus exposure and HLA in healthy donors (dated 2017 in TCRdb). With regard to the full study: An earlier analysis of several hundred of the donors reported 250 to 300 Gb of sequence data and 117 million unique TCR beta sequences from about 200 million T cells. Around 300 gigabases of sequencing data and around 87 million unique TCR sequences were included in an early release covering 500 to 750 HLA-typed donors. Among the roughly 390 genotyped donors, 81% belonged to the genetic ancestry cluster associated with self-reported Caucasian donors. The study was designed to test whether signatures of past pathogen exposure could be identified by cataloging public T cell receptors. The study used immunosequencing to profile the T cell repertoires of several hundred subjects and linked those repertoires to cytomegalovirus serostatus. Along with the roughly 710-subject first cohort, a separate validation cohort of 120 different subjects was used. High-throughput TCR immunosequencing, statistical association of individual TCRs with disease status, and machine learning were combined to predict cytomegalovirus infection status. A later analysis re-examined previously published TCR beta repertoires from about 700 donors and added high-resolution HLA genotyping to investigate patterns of TCR occurrence. Rather than drawing on any new phenotypic data, the later analysis identified candidate immune exposures from TCR beta sequences and the way those sequences occurred across donors. An earlier analysis of around 580 of the donors used high-throughput TCR beta sequencing to judge whether each TCR beta V gene segment behaved as functional or pseudogenic. Donor age, sex, ethnicity and CMV serostatus were compiled together with the repertoire data. A later genetic analysis took genome-wide SNP genotypes for about three fifths of the roughly 700 donors and used that subset as a discovery cohort. All discovery cohort repertoires had been generated using a single sequencing platform. HLA typing included class I and class II loci at four-digit resolution. Typing coverage varied by locus: about 620-640 donors for A, B, C, DRB1 and DQB1; approximately 500 for DQA1; over 600 for DPA1; around 490 for DPB1. A few DR-DQ haplotypes were treated as single units for association and clustering because of strong linkage in the cohort. Across about 380 genotyped donors of the cohort, an average of about 200,000 unique TCR beta nucleotide sequences per donor were sequenced, and roughly 20% of those sequences were non-productive.

A remark on this clone: Its binding antigen is unknown. Per-base qualities were not stored, and no clone one base away is much larger.

In total, approximately 610 healthy bone marrow donors made up the cohort. At the time of sampling, every cohort member was nominally healthy, though immune exposures that went unrecorded were likely present. The donor tested CMV seronegative, placing the donor among the 350 or so seronegative members of the cohort. A peripheral blood sample was collected from each donor, and TCR beta sequencing was performed on peripheral blood mononuclear cells. Genomic DNA was extracted from the blood cell samples with the Qiagen DNeasy Blood Extraction Kit. Receptors were amplified or captured by the immunoSEQ multiplex PCR assay. A mixture of 60 forward primers for TCR Vbeta segments and 13 reverse primers for TCR Jbeta segments was used in the multiplex PCR. Amplification of the CDR3 region of rearranged TCR beta genes was performed with a multiplex PCR assay on genomic DNA. The Illumina HiSeq System was used to sequence the amplified TCR beta libraries as 87-base-pair reads. Under the source paper's analysis protocol: A later analysis tallied tens of millions of unique TCR beta chains across the 700 or so repertoires, and about 12 million of those chains were shared by two or more donors. To remove PCR and sequencing errors, raw reads were error-corrected and collapsed into unique sequences using a nearest-neighbor algorithm that merged closely related sequences. V, D and J gene segments were assigned by aligning CDR3 sequences to IMGT reference sequences. Each retained sequence needed at least a six-nucleotide match to both a V gene segment and a J gene segment. Rearrangements were classified as productive when the CDR3 lacked stop codons and remained in frame with V and J, and all other rearrangements were classified as non-productive. CDR3 was defined by IMGT convention, running from the second conserved V-encoded cysteine to the conserved J-encoded phenylalanine. Sequences without an unambiguous match to a single V gene segment were excluded from the earlier analysis of approximately 600 of the donors. In an earlier analysis of some 590 of the donors, a V segment was called functional when productive rearrangements were above 56.7%, and segregating when the standard deviation between donors exceeded 5%. A statistical classification framework was developed to diagnose cytomegalovirus status using the catalog of TCR beta chain sequences. In a later analysis, V and J genes were assigned by comparing TCR nucleotide sequences against IMGT/GENE-DB human TR gene sequences. The TCRdist pipeline was used in a later analysis to assign CDR3 sequences and most-parsimonious VDJ recombination scenarios. In a later analysis, each TCR beta chain was defined by its CDR3 amino acid sequence together with its V-gene family, and reads lacking a unique V-gene family were excluded. To address suspected cross-contamination and a sequencing artifact, a later analysis removed 550 to 750 highly shared, low-generation-probability nucleotide sequences. For each public chain, a later analysis derived a clonal expansion index from normalized ranks of inferred template counts within each repertoire. In a later analysis, generation probabilities were computed using a VDJ recombination model fitted to out-of-frame rearrangements, and the results were checked against IGoR. In a later analysis, hypergeometric tests were used to score TCR-TCR, TCR-HLA and TCR-CMV co-occurrence, with a repertoire-size bias correction applied to TCR pairs. In a later analysis, false discovery rates were estimated by permuting HLA or CMV assignments 20 times. In a later analysis, co-occurring TCRs were grouped using DBSCAN, and TCRdist sequence similarity was added for clustering within HLA-allele-positive subsets. For co-occurrence clustering, repertoires with fewer than 30,000 or more than 120,000 public chains were excluded, along with four to six repertoires with anomalous nucleotide sharing. In its TCRdb copy, this immuneACCESS table keeps in-frame sequences only and misses some clones. Where compared with another copy, unresolved V genes explain less than half of these, and the others have no known cause. V and J calls and clone size are those listed in that table; D and trimming were worked out from the DNA. The sample table holds under 200,000 clones, of which approximately 81% were seen once. The top ten constitute less than 3% of the sample.

Including the terminal cysteine and phenylalanine, the CDR3 comprises 15 residues. Only the CDR3 DNA is retained, 45 bases long and in frame from the first base. V is pruned by 3 bases and J by 6 bases, leaving 7 bases of the junction without a gene match. The germline V gene (reference sequence) supplies CDR1 LNHNV and CDR2 YYDKDF. The paper as a whole reports these results and caveats: For the cohort, immune exposure information was limited to CMV serostatus. An association between a missense DCLRE1C variant and V-gene and J-gene trimming of TCR beta chains was found in a later genetic analysis and replicated in an independent cohort. Across donors, most TCR sequences were observed very rarely, whereas some public TCRs were present in many individuals. In both the original and validation cohorts, the classifier was reported to diagnose cytomegalovirus status with high specificity and sensitivity. A further reported finding was that TCR beta sequences accurately predicted the HLA-A and HLA-B alleles for most subjects in the first cohort. An earlier analysis of approximately 570 of the donors showed that most TCR beta V segments appeared in productive rearrangements either about 87% or about 30% of the time, which broadly matched IMGT annotations. The study gave a list of 150 to 200 TCR beta chains associated with cytomegalovirus. A later genetic analysis reported fewer N-insertions in productive TCRs among donors in an Asian-associated ancestry cluster than the 666-donor mean. Presence/absence analyses assumed roughly uniform sequencing depth across donors, an assumption that may not hold. Because counts were too low, roughly 17 rarely observed V segments, including chromosome 9 orphons, were left out of the earlier analysis of roughly 600 of the donors. In a later analysis, 16,951 TCR beta sequences were associated with specific HLA alleles at a false discovery rate of 0.05. A cluster of highly shared sequence variants was judged likely to be a technical artifact of the sequencing pipeline. When HLA alleles, especially DR and DQ, strongly co-occurred, TCR associations were difficult to assign to individual alleles. Some IMGT-functional V segments, including TRBV6-2 and TRBV6-3, could not be told apart with the 87-base-pair reads, so those segments were excluded. In a later analysis, most CMV-associated TCR beta chains were found to appear HLA-restricted, with HLA associations seemingly driven largely by CMV exposure. According to a later analysis, parvovirus B19, influenza, CMV and Epstein-Barr virus appeared linked to several top co-occurrence clusters. The authors suggested that the approach could potentially be generalized to other disease states and immunological phenotypes. In this cohort, only TCR beta chains were sequenced, and detectable features were limited by the absence of alpha or paired-chain data. In a later analysis, HLA-associated TCR beta chains showed more clonal expansion and lower generation probabilities than non-associated chains that were equally common. In vitro tests confirmed that a few of the cytomegalovirus-associated TCR beta chains recognize cytomegalovirus antigens. Correlated functional status among segregating V segments might be attributable to linkage disequilibrium, but an unknown experimental factor could not be ruled out. A later analysis found that TCR association rates varied across HLA loci, with DRB1 alleles showing the most associated TCRs and HLA-C alleles the fewest. Because some donors lacked HLA typing at each locus, the association tests relied only on the typed subset.

Here the chain combines TRBV15 and TRBJ2-3, with TRBD1 matching 9 junction bases. This TCR was recovered from a female donor in good health and CMV-seronegative. The sequenced sample was PBMCs. The DNA sequence reads TGTGCCACCAGCAGGGGACAGGGAGGCTCGGATACGCAGTATTTT. Its amino acids are CATSRGQGGSDTQYF.